This T cell receptor (beta chain) was captured in a study of T-cell memory formation after mild COVID-19. General study points: Clones that contracted from day 15 to 85 were balanced CD4/CD8, while later expanders leaned CD4+.

The CDR3 is 15 residues long. The V segment lost 6 bases and the J segment 2 bases; nucleotides outside the gene matches: 6. Each CDR3 protein gets one entry after TCRdb re-called the 5' RACE reads with MiXCR. The table records under 200,000 distinct CDR3 sequences, roughly 10% of them present only once. This clonotype was detected only a few times. The target antigen is unknown. The specimen was PBMCs or a T cell subset sorted from them (not recorded which). The chain links TRBV12-3 or TRBV12-4 to TRBJ1-5; TRBD1 agrees at 8 bases. This TCR was sampled from a man aged 18 to 30 who had mild COVID-19 (a few samples of this study predate the infection). Cell type and time point are not known. The CDR3 nucleotides read TGTGCCAGCAGATACGGACAGGGTCGCAATCAGCCCCAGCATTTT. As protein: CASRYGQGRNQPQHF.